The source of this T cell receptor (beta chain) is a study of T cell responses to AZD1222 COVID-19 vaccine (dated by TCRdb to the early 2020s). Regarding the research as a whole: AZD1222 recipients given second doses at about 4 weeks or at about 12 weeks were pooled, since spike-specific TCR depth and breadth were not found to differ between the two schedules. TCR sequencing covered 230 or so trial participants: approximately 200 given two doses of AZD1222 and approximately 26 given two doses of MenACWY control vaccine. Trial participants were enrolled into age subgroups of 18-55, 56-69 and 70-plus years, which contained about 150, 27 and 61 TCR-sequenced participants, respectively.

The sample's time point label is to be understood as: baseline before first vaccination. Vaccinee samples came from UK trials COV001 and COV002, including a single-blind randomized controlled phase 2/3 trial of AZD1222 (ChAdOx1 nCoV-19) in healthy adults. Trial participant PBMC samples were collected at day 0 and day 28 after the second dose for TCRbeta chain sequencing. The CDR3 regions of human TCRbeta chains were analyzed by immunosequencing. The paper's data handling went like this. TCRs in the repertoires were matched against a reference library of SARS-CoV-2-specific TCRs that had been generated with the MIRA antigen-specificity platform. Breadth was defined as the fraction of unique TCRs that were SARS-CoV-2-associated, and depth was defined as the fraction of total T cells that were SARS-CoV-2-associated. Each spike-specific TCR was assigned to its reactive spike region and to a CD4 or CD8 class using the MIRA data. Log10-transformed breadth and depth values were compared by one-way ANOVA with Sidak's multiple comparisons tests. What TCRdb holds here is the immuneACCESS table cut down to in-frame rearrangements. Part of the clones is not present; checked against another copy, under half of the missing clones reflect an unresolved V gene, and the others are unexplained. V and J calls and clone size are copied from that table; D and trimming were computed from the DNA. The sample table lists under 150,000 clones, about 92% of them with a count of one. The ten largest clones capture about 2.1% of the sample.

The junction carries 10 bases between V and J, which are trimmed by 2 bases and 6 bases respectively. CDR1 and CDR2 are read off the germline V gene (reference sequence) as SEHNR and FQNEAQ. The CDR3 sequence holds 13 residues, the cysteine and phenylalanine included. CDR3 DNA only is kept here, 39 bases in frame from base 1. Results and caveats for the whole study, not just this receptor: Reportedly, close to half of the unique spike-specific TCRs recognized epitopes lying outside the regions that are mutated in the B.1.351 and B.1.1.7 variants. Participants were mostly white British, with more females than males. The authors suggested clonal diversity may have been underestimated. After two AZD1222 doses, spike-specific TCR breadth and depth were significantly higher than at day 0 and than in MenACWY recipients. Conclusions about previously exposed vaccinees were limited because only six AZD1222 recipients were SARS-CoV-2 seropositive at baseline. In the small 56-69-year group, the increase in depth fell short of significance, most likely because of low power. The vaccine-associated CD4 TCRs covered the entire spike protein, and the dominant responses fell in regions 160-218 and 743-854. Because no day 14 peak-response samples were available, repertoires were characterized only after the peak T cell response.

For this clone: Its antigen remains undetermined. Base qualities are not provided; no much larger clone lies one nucleotide away.

Sample: peripheral blood, taken on day 0 of AZD1222 vaccination. The origin of this receptor is an adult in good health. Here the chain combines TRBV7-9 and TRBJ1-2; 6 matching bases give a weak D call of TRBD1. CDR3 reads: CASSLYRDDGYTF. DNA sequence: TGTGCCAGCAGCTTATACAGGGACGATGGCTACACCTTC.